This T cell receptor beta chain was identified in a study of post-analysis software for immune sequencing data. Study-wide findings and caveats: Controls significantly exceeded multiple sclerosis patients in normalized Chao1 diversity.

Researchers reported that TCR beta cDNA libraries carried unique molecular identifiers. TCRdb re-called the PCR reads through MiXCR, storing one row per CDR3 protein. The sample contains around 400,000 distinct CDR3 sequences, less than 40% of which appear only once. This clonotype was recorded only once. Its antigen is not identified. This clonotype was obtained from a girl aged 2-10 years with multiple sclerosis. The sequenced sample consisted of blood.

The CDR3 region is CASSLGPNEQYF. The CDR3 bases are TGTGCCAGCAGCTTGGGTCCCAACGAGCAGTACTTC. The chain employs TRBV5-5 and TRBJ2-7; D gene uncertain. Germline CDR1 is SGHKS and CDR2 is YYEKEE (reference sequence). Deletions cut 0 bases from V and 5 bases from J, with 6 bases between. The CDR3 is 12 amino acids.